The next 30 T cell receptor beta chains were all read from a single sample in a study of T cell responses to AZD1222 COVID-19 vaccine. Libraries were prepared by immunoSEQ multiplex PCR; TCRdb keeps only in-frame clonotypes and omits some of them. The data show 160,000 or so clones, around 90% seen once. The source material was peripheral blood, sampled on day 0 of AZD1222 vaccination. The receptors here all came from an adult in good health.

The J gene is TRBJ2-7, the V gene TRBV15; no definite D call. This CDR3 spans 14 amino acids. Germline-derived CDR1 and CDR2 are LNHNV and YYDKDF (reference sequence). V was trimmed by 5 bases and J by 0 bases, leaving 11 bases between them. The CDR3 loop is CATSSAKGSYEQYF. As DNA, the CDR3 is TGTGCCACCAGCTCGGCCAAGGGCTCCTACGAGCAGTACTTC.

As DNA, the CDR3 is TGTGCCACCAGCTTTAATCAGGGGATCGCATACGAGCAGTACTTC. Translated, it gives CATSFNQGIAYEQYF. The genes are TRBV15 and TRBJ2-7, with a possible D match to TRBD1 (6 bases). The V end was cut by 5 bases, the J end by 4 bases, with 18 bases between. Per the germline V gene, CDR1 is LNHNV and CDR2 is YYDKDF (reference sequence). The CDR3 runs 15 residues.

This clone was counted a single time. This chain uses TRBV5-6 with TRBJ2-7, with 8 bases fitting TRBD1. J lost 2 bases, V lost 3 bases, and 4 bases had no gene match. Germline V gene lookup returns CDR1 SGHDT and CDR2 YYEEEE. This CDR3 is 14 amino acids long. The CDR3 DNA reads TGTGCCAGCAGCTACGGACAGGGCCCCTACGAGCAGTACTTC. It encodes CASSYGQGPYEQYF.

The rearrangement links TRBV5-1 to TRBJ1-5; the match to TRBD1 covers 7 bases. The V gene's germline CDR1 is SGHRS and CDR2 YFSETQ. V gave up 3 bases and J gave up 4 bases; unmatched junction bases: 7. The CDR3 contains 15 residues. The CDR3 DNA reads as TGCGCCAGCAGCTGGACCGGGACAGAGAATCAGCCCCAGCATTTT. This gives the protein CASSWTGTENQPQHF.

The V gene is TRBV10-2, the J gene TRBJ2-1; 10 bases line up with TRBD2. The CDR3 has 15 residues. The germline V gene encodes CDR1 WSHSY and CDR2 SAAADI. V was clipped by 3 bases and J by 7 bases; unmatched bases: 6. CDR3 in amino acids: CASSESSGSLNEQFF. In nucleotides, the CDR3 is TGCGCCAGCAGTGAATCTAGCGGGAGTTTGAATGAGCAGTTCTTC.

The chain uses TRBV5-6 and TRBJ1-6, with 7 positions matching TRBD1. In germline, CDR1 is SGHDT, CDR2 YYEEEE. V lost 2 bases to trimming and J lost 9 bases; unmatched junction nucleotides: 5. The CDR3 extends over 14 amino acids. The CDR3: CASSFPGQSSPLHF. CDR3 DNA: TGTGCCAGCAGCTTTCCGGGACAGTCTTCACCCCTCCACTTT.

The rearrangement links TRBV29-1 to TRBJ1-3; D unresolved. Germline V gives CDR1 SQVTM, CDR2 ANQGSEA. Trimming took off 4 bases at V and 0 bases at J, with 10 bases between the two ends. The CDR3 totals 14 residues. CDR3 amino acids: CSVGIGSSGNTIYF. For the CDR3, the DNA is TGCAGCGTTGGGATCGGGAGCTCTGGAAACACCATATATTTT.

The CDR3 coding sequence is TGTGCCAGCAGTTTAGTGGGGGGAGAGACCCAGTACTTC. It is translated as CASSLVGGETQYF. The chain has TRBV12-3 or TRBV12-4 and TRBJ2-5; D is perhaps TRBD2 (6 bases). Trimming removed 1 base at V and 4 bases at J, with 7 bases between. The CDR3 has 13 amino acids.

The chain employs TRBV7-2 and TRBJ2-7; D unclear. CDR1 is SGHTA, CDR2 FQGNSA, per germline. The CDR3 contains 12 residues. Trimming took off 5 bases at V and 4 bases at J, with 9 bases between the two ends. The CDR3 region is CASSRTSYEQYF. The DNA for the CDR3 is TGTGCCAGCAGCCGAACATCATACGAGCAGTACTTC.

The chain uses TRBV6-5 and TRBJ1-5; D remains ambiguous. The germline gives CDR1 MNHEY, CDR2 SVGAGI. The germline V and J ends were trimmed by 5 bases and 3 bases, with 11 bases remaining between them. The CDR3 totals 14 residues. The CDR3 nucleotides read TGTGCCAGCAGTACCGACACCCTCAATCAGCCCCAGCATTTT. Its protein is CASSTDTLNQPQHF.

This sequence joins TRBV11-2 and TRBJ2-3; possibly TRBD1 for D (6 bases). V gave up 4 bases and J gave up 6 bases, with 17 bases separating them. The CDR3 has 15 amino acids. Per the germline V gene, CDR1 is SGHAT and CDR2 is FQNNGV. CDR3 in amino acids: CASSSPGRGLDTQYF. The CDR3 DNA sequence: TGTGCCAGCAGCTCCCCCGGCAGGGGCCTCGATACGCAGTATTTT.

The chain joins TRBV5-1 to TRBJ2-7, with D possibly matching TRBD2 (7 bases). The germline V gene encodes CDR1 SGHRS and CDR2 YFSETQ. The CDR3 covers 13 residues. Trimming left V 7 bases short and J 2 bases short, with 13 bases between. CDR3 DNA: TGCGCCAGCCAAGCGGGACAAGCCTACGAGCAGTACTTC. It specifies CASQAGQAYEQYF.

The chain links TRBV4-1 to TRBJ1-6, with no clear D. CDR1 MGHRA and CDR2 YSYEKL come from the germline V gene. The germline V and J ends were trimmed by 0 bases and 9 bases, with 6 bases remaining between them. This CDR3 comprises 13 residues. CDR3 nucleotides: TGCGCCAGCAGCCAAGAGCTTCCTTCACCCCTCCACTTT. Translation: CASSQELPSPLHF.

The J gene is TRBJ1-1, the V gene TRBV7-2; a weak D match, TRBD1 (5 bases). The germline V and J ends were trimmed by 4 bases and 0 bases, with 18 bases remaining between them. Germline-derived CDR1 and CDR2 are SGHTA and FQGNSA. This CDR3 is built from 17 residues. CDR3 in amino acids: CASSSDPLTDLNTEAFF. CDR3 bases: TGTGCCAGCAGCTCCGACCCCCTGACAGATTTGAACACTGAAGCTTTCTTT.

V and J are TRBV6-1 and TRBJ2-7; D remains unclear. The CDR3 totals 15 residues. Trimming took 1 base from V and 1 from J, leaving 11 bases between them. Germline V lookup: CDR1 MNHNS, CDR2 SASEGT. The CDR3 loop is CASSEGQSASYEQYF. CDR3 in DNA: TGTGCCAGCAGTGAAGGACAATCCGCATCCTACGAGCAGTACTTC.

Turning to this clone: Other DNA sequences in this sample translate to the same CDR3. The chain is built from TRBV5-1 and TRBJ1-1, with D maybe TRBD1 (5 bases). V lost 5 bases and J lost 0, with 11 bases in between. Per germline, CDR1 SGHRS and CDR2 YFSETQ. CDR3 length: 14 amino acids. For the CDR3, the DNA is TGCGCCAGCAGTTCCGGGACTTTGAACACTGAAGCTTTCTTT. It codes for CASSSGTLNTEAFF.

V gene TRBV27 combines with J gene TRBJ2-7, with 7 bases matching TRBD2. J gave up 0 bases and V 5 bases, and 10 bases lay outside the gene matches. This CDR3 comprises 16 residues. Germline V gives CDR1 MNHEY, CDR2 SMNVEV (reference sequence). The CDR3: CASSLSGGVLSYEQYF. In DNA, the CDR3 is TGTGCCAGCAGTCTCTCTGGGGGGGTACTCTCCTACGAGCAGTACTTC.

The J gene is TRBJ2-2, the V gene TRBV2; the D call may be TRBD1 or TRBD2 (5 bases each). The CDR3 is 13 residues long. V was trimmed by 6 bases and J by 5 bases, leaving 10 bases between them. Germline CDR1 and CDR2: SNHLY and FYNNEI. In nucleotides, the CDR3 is TGTGCCAGCAGGGGGACGGTTACCGGGGAGCTGTTTTTT. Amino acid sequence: CASRGTVTGELFF.

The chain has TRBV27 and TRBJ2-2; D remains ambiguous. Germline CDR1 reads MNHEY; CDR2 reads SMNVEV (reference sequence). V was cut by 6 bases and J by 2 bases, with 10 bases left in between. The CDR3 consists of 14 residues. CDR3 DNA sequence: TGTGCCAGCAGGGATAGAACTAACACCGGGGAGCTGTTTTTT. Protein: CASRDRTNTGELFF.

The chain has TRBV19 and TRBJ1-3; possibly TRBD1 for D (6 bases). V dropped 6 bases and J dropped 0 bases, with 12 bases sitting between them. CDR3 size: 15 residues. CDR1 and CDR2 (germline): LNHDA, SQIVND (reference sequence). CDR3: CASRTDRSSGNTIYF. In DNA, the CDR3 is TGTGCCAGTAGGACGGACAGATCCTCTGGAAACACCATATATTTT.

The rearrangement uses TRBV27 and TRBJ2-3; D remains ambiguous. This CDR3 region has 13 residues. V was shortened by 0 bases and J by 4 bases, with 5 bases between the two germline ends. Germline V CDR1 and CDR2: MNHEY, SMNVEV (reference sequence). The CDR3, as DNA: TGTGCCAGCAGTTTATCTCACTCAGATACGCAGTATTTT. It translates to CASSLSHSDTQYF.

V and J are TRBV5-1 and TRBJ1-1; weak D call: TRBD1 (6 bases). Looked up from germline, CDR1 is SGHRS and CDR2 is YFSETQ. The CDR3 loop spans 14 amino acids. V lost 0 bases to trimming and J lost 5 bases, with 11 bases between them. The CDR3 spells CASSLEGGGTEAFF. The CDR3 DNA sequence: TGCGCCAGCAGCTTGGAAGGGGGAGGGACTGAAGCTTTCTTT.

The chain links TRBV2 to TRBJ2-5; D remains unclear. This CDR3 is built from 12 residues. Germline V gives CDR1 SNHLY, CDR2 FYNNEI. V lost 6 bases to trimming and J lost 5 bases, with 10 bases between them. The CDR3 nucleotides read TGTGCCAGCAGATTAGCTAACGAGACCCAGTACTTC. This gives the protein CASRLANETQYF.

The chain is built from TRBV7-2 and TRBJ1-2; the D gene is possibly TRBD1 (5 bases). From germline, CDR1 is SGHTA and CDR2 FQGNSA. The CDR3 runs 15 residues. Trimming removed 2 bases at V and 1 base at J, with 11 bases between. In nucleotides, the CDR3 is TGTGCCAGCAGCTTACGGCAGGGAAGTAACTATGGCTACACCTTC. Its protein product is CASSLRQGSNYGYTF.

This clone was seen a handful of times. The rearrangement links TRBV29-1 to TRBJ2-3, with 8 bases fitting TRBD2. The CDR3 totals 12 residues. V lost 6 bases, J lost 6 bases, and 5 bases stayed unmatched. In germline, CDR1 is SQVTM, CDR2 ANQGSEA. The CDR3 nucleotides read TGCAGCGTCACCTCTAGCGGGGATACGCAGTATTTT. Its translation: CSVTSSGDTQYF.

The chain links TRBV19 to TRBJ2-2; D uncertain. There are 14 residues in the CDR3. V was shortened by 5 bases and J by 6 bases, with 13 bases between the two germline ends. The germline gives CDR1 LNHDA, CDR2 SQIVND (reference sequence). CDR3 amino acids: CASSARANAGELFF. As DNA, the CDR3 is TGTGCCAGTAGTGCCCGGGCAAACGCCGGGGAGCTGTTTTTT. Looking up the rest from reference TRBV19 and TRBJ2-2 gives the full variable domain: DGGITQSPKYLFRKEGQNVTLSCEQNLNHDAMYWYRQDPGQGLRLIYYSQIVNDFQKGDIAEGYSVSREKKESFPLTVTSAQKNPTAFYLCASSARANAGELFFGEGSRLTVL.

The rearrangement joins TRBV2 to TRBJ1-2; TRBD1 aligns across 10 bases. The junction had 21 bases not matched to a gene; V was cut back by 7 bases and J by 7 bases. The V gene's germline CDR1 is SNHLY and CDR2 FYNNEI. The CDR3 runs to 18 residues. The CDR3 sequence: CASTWVRDRGQIRGGYTF. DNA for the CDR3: TGTGCCAGCACTTGGGTCCGTGACAGGGGGCAAATAAGAGGTGGCTACACCTTC.

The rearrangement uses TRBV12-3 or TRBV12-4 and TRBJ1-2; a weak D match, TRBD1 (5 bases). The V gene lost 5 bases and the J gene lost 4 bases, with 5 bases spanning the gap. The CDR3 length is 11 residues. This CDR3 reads CASSDSYGYTF. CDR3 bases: TGTGCCAGCAGTGACAGCTATGGCTACACCTTC.

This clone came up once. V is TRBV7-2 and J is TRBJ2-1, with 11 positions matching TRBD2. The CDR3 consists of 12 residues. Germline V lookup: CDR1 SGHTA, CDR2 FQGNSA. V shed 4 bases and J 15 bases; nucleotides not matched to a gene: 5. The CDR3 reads CASSSTSGTRFF. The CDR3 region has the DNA TGTGCCAGCAGCTCGACTAGCGGGACAAGGTTCTTC. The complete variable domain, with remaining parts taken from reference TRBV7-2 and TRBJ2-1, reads GAGVSQSPSNKVTEKGKDVELRCDPISGHTALYWYRQSLGQGLEFLIYFQGNSAPDKSGLPSDRFSAERTGGSVSTLTIQRTQQEDSAVYLCASSSTSGTRFFGPGTRLTVL.

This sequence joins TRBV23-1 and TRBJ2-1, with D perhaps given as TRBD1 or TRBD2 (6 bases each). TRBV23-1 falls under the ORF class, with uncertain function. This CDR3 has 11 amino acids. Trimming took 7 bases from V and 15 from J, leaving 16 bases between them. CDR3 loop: CASTGARVAFF. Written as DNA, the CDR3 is TGCGCCAGCACGGGGGCCAGGGTCGCGTTCTTC.